Described below is a single TCR beta chain sequence and its context. The antigen remains unidentified. The sample comes from a study of blood T cells in healthy people across ages. Study-level results: Unsorted PBMCs prevented conclusive naive versus antigen-experienced comparison.

The CDR3 runs 12 residues. Germline CDR1 is SQVTM and CDR2 is ANQGSEA. With 3 bases removed from V and 1 base from J, the gap between germline ends came to 6 bases. Through a sample-barcoded 5' primer and a J-beta primer mix, a second PCR was run for 7 to 11 cycles. TCRdb recomputed calls from the 5' RACE reads with MiXCR, one row per CDR3 protein. Here the sample spans about 1.5 million distinct CDR3 sequences, approximately 38% being singletons. Per-sample yields of isolated PBMCs were at least 6 million. Extractions gave at least 6 micrograms of total RNA per sample. This clonotype was obtained from a woman in her late teens or twenties in good health. The chain is built from TRBV29-1 and TRBJ1-2, with no clear D. Material: blood. CDR3 sequence reads: CSVDPLNYGYTF. The CDR3 DNA follows: TGCAGCGTTGACCCCCTTAACTATGGCTACACCTTC.